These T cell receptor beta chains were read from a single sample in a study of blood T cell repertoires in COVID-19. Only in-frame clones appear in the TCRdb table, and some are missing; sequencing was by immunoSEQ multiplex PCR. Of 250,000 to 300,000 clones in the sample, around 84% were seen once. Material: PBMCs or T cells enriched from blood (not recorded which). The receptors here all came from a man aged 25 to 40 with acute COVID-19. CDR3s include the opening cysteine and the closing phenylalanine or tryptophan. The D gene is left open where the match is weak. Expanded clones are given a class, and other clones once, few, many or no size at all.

CDR3 protein: CASSVGLNSNQPQHF
CDR3 DNA: TGCGCCAGCAGCGTCGGACTGAATAGCAATCAGCCCCAGCATTTT
V gene: TRBV5-1
clone size: .
D gene: .
J gene: TRBJ1-5

CDR3 protein: CASSLAKNYGYTF
CDR3 DNA: TGTGCCAGCAGTTTGGCAAAGAACTATGGCTACACCTTC
V gene: TRBV27
clone size: .
D gene: .
J gene: TRBJ1-2

CDR3 protein: CASSLGQFNEKLFF
CDR3 DNA: TGCGCCAGCAGCCTAGGACAGTTTAATGAAAAACTGTTTTTT
V gene: TRBV4-1
clone size: .
D gene: .
J gene: TRBJ1-4

CDR3 protein: CARGTSGVEQFF
CDR3 DNA: TGTGCCAGAGGGACTAGCGGGGTTGAGCAGTTCTTC
V gene: TRBV2
clone size: .
D gene: TRBD2
J gene: TRBJ2-1

CDR3 protein: CASSPPSKALHEQFF
CDR3 DNA: TGTGCCAGCAGCCCCCCTAGTAAAGCTCTACATGAGCAGTTCTTC
V gene: TRBV5-1
clone size: .
D gene: .
J gene: TRBJ2-1

CDR3 protein: CASSQGLISGNTIYF
CDR3 DNA: TGTGCCAGCAGCCAAGGGCTGATCTCTGGAAACACCATATATTTT
V gene: TRBV14
clone size: once
D gene: .
J gene: TRBJ1-3

CDR3 protein: CASSEDGAGTSPLHF
CDR3 DNA: TGTGCCAGCAGTGAAGATGGGGCAGGTACATCACCCCTCCACTTT
V gene: TRBV6-1
clone size: .
D gene: .
J gene: TRBJ1-6

CDR3 protein: CASSLWTGGTGPYNSPLHF
CDR3 DNA: TGTGCCAGCAGCCTCTGGACAGGGGGCACGGGGCCCTATAATTCACCCCTCCACTTT
V gene: TRBV5-6
clone size: .
D gene: TRBD1
J gene: TRBJ1-6

CDR3 protein: CASSQVGSQAFF
CDR3 DNA: TGTGCCAGCAGCCAAGTAGGGAGCCAAGCTTTCTTT
V gene: TRBV3-1/TRBV3-2
clone size: .
D gene: .
J gene: TRBJ1-1

CDR3 protein: CASRGAGQGHGYTF
CDR3 DNA: TGCGCCAGCCGAGGGGCGGGACAGGGCCATGGCTACACCTTC
V gene: TRBV5-1
clone size: .
D gene: TRBD1
J gene: TRBJ1-2

CDR3 protein: CAWSVGVGETQYF
CDR3 DNA: TGTGCCTGGAGTGTCGGGGTCGGGGAGACCCAGTACTTC
V gene: TRBV30
clone size: .
D gene: .
J gene: TRBJ2-5

CDR3 protein: CASSNRGANVLTF
CDR3 DNA: TGTGCCAGCAGCAACCGGGGGGCCAACGTCCTGACTTTC
V gene: TRBV6-5
clone size: .
D gene: .
J gene: TRBJ2-6

CDR3 protein: CASSPSTGVYF
CDR3 DNA: TGTGCCAGCAGCCCGAGTACGGGAGTATATTTT
V gene: TRBV11-2
clone size: .
D gene: .
J gene: TRBJ1-4

CDR3 protein: CASSFMGSYEQFF
CDR3 DNA: TGTGCCAGCTCGTTCATGGGGAGTTATGAGCAGTTCTTC
V gene: TRBV6-5
clone size: .
D gene: .
J gene: TRBJ2-1

CDR3 protein: CASSQPGQGYGIQYF
CDR3 DNA: TGTGCCAGCAGCCAACCGGGACAGGGGTATGGCATTCAGTACTTC
V gene: TRBV7-9
clone size: once
D gene: TRBD1
J gene: TRBJ2-4

CDR3 protein: CASSSRTGTNEKLFF
CDR3 DNA: TGTGCCAGCAGCTCCAGGACAGGGACTAATGAAAAACTGTTTTTT
V gene: TRBV7-9
clone size: .
D gene: TRBD1
J gene: TRBJ1-4

CDR3 protein: CATSDFGRQGGGGELFF
CDR3 DNA: TGTGCCACCAGTGATTTCGGGAGACAGGGTGGAGGCGGGGAGCTGTTTTTT
V gene: TRBV24-1
clone size: .
D gene: .
J gene: TRBJ2-2

CDR3 protein: CASSIAAGNYGYTF
CDR3 DNA: TGTGCCAGTAGTATAGCCGCAGGGAACTATGGCTACACCTTC
V gene: TRBV19
clone size: few
D gene: .
J gene: TRBJ1-2

CDR3 protein: CASRPGTGGGYTF
CDR3 DNA: TGTGCCAGCAGGCCCGGGACAGGGGGGGGCTACACCTTC
V gene: TRBV27
clone size: .
D gene: TRBD1
J gene: TRBJ1-2

CDR3 protein: CSASSRVISNQPQHF
CDR3 DNA: TGCAGTGCTAGTAGCAGGGTGATTAGCAATCAGCCCCAGCATTTT
V gene: TRBV20-1
clone size: .
D gene: .
J gene: TRBJ1-5

CDR3 protein: CASRYPRFSGNTIYF
CDR3 DNA: TGTGCCAGCAGGTACCCTAGGTTCTCTGGAAACACCATATATTTT
V gene: TRBV21-1
clone size: .
D gene: .
J gene: TRBJ1-3

CDR3 protein: CSVEPARGTEAFF
CDR3 DNA: TGCAGCGTTGAACCAGCCAGGGGGACTGAAGCTTTCTTT
V gene: TRBV29-1
clone size: .
D gene: TRBD1
J gene: TRBJ1-1

CDR3 protein: CASSRDRAGELFF
CDR3 DNA: TGTGCCAGCAGCCGAGACAGGGCCGGGGAGCTGTTTTTT
V gene: TRBV7-2
clone size: .
D gene: TRBD1
J gene: TRBJ2-2

CDR3 protein: CARTPGQGTSPLHF
CDR3 DNA: TGTGCCCGTACCCCCGGACAGGGAACTTCACCCCTCCACTTT
V gene: TRBV2
clone size: .
D gene: TRBD1
J gene: TRBJ1-6

CDR3 protein: CASSESQTYGYTF
CDR3 DNA: TGTGCCAGCAGTGAATCCCAGACTTATGGCTACACCTTC
V gene: TRBV2
clone size: .
D gene: .
J gene: TRBJ1-2

CDR3 protein: CAWWGGQGQTQYF
CDR3 DNA: TGTGCCTGGTGGGGGGGGCAGGGTCAGACCCAGTACTTC
V gene: TRBV30
clone size: .
D gene: .
J gene: TRBJ2-5

CDR3 protein: CASSSLWRQGDNEQFF
CDR3 DNA: TGTGCCAGCAGTTCGCTTTGGAGACAGGGCGACAATGAGCAGTTCTTC
V gene: TRBV27
clone size: .
D gene: TRBD1
J gene: TRBJ2-1

CDR3 protein: CASSETGDTQYF
CDR3 DNA: TGTGCCAGCAGTGAAACAGGTGATACGCAGTATTTT
V gene: TRBV2
clone size: .
D gene: .
J gene: TRBJ2-3

CDR3 protein: CASSYGGYGYTF
CDR3 DNA: TGTGCCAGCAGTTACGGAGGATATGGCTACACCTTC
V gene: TRBV6-2/TRBV6-3
clone size: .
D gene: .
J gene: TRBJ1-2

CDR3 protein: CASSYFGSNYGYTF
CDR3 DNA: TGTGCCAGCAGTTACTTTGGCTCTAACTATGGCTACACCTTC
V gene: TRBV6-5
clone size: .
D gene: .
J gene: TRBJ1-2

CDR3 protein: CASSIRTGGWDTEAFF
CDR3 DNA: TGTGCCAGTAGTATCAGGACAGGGGGGTGGGACACTGAAGCTTTCTTT
V gene: TRBV19
clone size: .
D gene: TRBD1
J gene: TRBJ1-1

CDR3 protein: CASSPRGHSGANVLTF
CDR3 DNA: TGTGCCAGCAGTCCCAGGGGGCACTCTGGGGCCAACGTCCTGACTTTC
V gene: TRBV7-6
clone size: .
D gene: TRBD1
J gene: TRBJ2-6

CDR3 protein: CASSQGQGYNSPLHF
CDR3 DNA: TGTGCCAGCAGCCAGGGACAGGGCTATAATTCACCCCTCCACTTT
V gene: TRBV14
clone size: few
D gene: TRBD1
J gene: TRBJ1-6

CDR3 protein: CASSMGLAGDNEQFF
CDR3 DNA: TGTGCCAGTAGTATGGGACTAGCGGGGGACAATGAGCAGTTCTTC
V gene: TRBV19
clone size: .
D gene: TRBD2
J gene: TRBJ2-1

CDR3 protein: CASSLDQAGGPWDTQYF
CDR3 DNA: TGTGCCAGCAGCTTAGATCAAGCGGGAGGGCCATGGGATACGCAGTATTTT
V gene: TRBV11-2
clone size: .
D gene: TRBD2
J gene: TRBJ2-3

CDR3 protein: CASSESQGPNEKLFF
CDR3 DNA: TGTGCCAGCAGTGAATCCCAGGGGCCTAATGAAAAACTGTTTTTT
V gene: TRBV6-4
clone size: .
D gene: .
J gene: TRBJ1-4

CDR3 protein: CASSDEQGSGSPLHF
CDR3 DNA: TGTGCCAGCAGTGACGAACAGGGGAGTGGGTCACCCCTCCACTTT
V gene: TRBV6-4
clone size: once
D gene: TRBD1
J gene: TRBJ1-6

CDR3 protein: CASSEVTGTGANVLTF
CDR3 DNA: TGTGCCAGCAGTGAAGTTACAGGGACTGGGGCCAACGTCCTGACTTTC
V gene: TRBV6-1
clone size: .
D gene: .
J gene: TRBJ2-6

CDR3 protein: CASSRDRVSYGYTF
CDR3 DNA: TGTGCCAGCAGCCGGGACAGGGTTAGCTATGGCTACACCTTC
V gene: TRBV7-8
clone size: once
D gene: TRBD1
J gene: TRBJ1-2

CDR3 protein: CSVEDVTRTNTGELFF
CDR3 DNA: TGCAGCGTTGAAGACGTGACACGCACGAACACCGGGGAGCTGTTTTTT
V gene: TRBV29-1
clone size: .
D gene: .
J gene: TRBJ2-2

CDR3 protein: CASSSGTLYQETQYF
CDR3 DNA: TGTGCCAGCAGCTCCGGGACATTGTACCAAGAGACCCAGTACTTC
V gene: TRBV7-2
clone size: .
D gene: .
J gene: TRBJ2-5

CDR3 protein: CASSFTGPNTEAFF
CDR3 DNA: TGTGCCAGCAGCTTCACAGGGCCCAACACTGAAGCTTTCTTT
V gene: TRBV7-3
clone size: .
D gene: .
J gene: TRBJ1-1

CDR3 protein: CASSRGGLAGVDEQFF
CDR3 DNA: TGTGCCAGCAGCAGGGGAGGGCTAGCGGGAGTCGACGAGCAGTTCTTC
V gene: TRBV5-1
clone size: .
D gene: TRBD2
J gene: TRBJ2-1

CDR3 protein: CAWSAGPGQPQHF
CDR3 DNA: TGTGCCTGGAGTGCAGGGCCCGGACAGCCCCAGCATTTT
V gene: TRBV30
clone size: .
D gene: .
J gene: TRBJ1-5

CDR3 protein: CASNHRGPWETQYF
CDR3 DNA: TGTGCCAGCAACCACAGGGGGCCCTGGGAGACCCAGTACTTC
V gene: TRBV6-5
clone size: .
D gene: TRBD1
J gene: TRBJ2-5

CDR3 protein: CASSSGGGTASRRGEKLFF
CDR3 DNA: TGCGCCAGCAGCTCCGGAGGCGGGACAGCCTCTAGAAGGGGAGAAAAACTGTTTTTT
V gene: TRBV5-1
clone size: few
D gene: TRBD1
J gene: TRBJ1-4

CDR3 protein: CASSLGEGNTIYF
CDR3 DNA: TGTGCCAGTAGTCTTGGTGAGGGAAACACCATATATTTT
V gene: TRBV19
clone size: .
D gene: .
J gene: TRBJ1-3

CDR3 protein: CASSITGSNQPQHF
CDR3 DNA: TGTGCCAGCAGCATAACAGGTAGCAATCAGCCCCAGCATTTT
V gene: TRBV7-2
clone size: .
D gene: .
J gene: TRBJ1-5

CDR3 protein: CASSEGASGDYEQFF
CDR3 DNA: TGTGCCAGCAGTGAAGGGGCTAGCGGGGATTATGAGCAGTTCTTC
V gene: TRBV2
clone size: .
D gene: TRBD2
J gene: TRBJ2-1

CDR3 protein: CASSSTGGITNTEAFF
CDR3 DNA: TGTGCCAGCAGCTCAACAGGGGGCATAACAAACACTGAAGCTTTCTTT
V gene: TRBV7-9
clone size: .
D gene: TRBD1
J gene: TRBJ1-1

CDR3 protein: CASSLYTSGGSTDTQYF
CDR3 DNA: TGTGCCAGCAGTTTATACACTAGCGGGGGATCTACAGATACGCAGTATTTT
V gene: TRBV28
clone size: once
D gene: TRBD2
J gene: TRBJ2-3

CDR3 protein: CASRPKTAKYGYTF
CDR3 DNA: TGTGCCAGCAGACCTAAGACAGCCAAGTATGGCTACACCTTC
V gene: TRBV28
clone size: once
D gene: .
J gene: TRBJ1-2

CDR3 protein: CASSQRATGNSNYGYTF
CDR3 DNA: TGCGCCAGCAGCCAACGTGCAACAGGGAATTCTAACTATGGCTACACCTTC
V gene: TRBV4-3
clone size: once
D gene: .
J gene: TRBJ1-2

CDR3 protein: CASSWAGATQPQHF
CDR3 DNA: TGTGCCAGCAGTTGGGCAGGGGCGACCCAGCCCCAGCATTTT
V gene: TRBV27
clone size: .
D gene: .
J gene: TRBJ1-5

CDR3 protein: CASSDVGGLGQPQHF
CDR3 DNA: TGTGCCAGCAGTGATGTAGGGGGCTTGGGCCAGCCCCAGCATTTT
V gene: TRBV25-1
clone size: .
D gene: TRBD1
J gene: TRBJ1-5